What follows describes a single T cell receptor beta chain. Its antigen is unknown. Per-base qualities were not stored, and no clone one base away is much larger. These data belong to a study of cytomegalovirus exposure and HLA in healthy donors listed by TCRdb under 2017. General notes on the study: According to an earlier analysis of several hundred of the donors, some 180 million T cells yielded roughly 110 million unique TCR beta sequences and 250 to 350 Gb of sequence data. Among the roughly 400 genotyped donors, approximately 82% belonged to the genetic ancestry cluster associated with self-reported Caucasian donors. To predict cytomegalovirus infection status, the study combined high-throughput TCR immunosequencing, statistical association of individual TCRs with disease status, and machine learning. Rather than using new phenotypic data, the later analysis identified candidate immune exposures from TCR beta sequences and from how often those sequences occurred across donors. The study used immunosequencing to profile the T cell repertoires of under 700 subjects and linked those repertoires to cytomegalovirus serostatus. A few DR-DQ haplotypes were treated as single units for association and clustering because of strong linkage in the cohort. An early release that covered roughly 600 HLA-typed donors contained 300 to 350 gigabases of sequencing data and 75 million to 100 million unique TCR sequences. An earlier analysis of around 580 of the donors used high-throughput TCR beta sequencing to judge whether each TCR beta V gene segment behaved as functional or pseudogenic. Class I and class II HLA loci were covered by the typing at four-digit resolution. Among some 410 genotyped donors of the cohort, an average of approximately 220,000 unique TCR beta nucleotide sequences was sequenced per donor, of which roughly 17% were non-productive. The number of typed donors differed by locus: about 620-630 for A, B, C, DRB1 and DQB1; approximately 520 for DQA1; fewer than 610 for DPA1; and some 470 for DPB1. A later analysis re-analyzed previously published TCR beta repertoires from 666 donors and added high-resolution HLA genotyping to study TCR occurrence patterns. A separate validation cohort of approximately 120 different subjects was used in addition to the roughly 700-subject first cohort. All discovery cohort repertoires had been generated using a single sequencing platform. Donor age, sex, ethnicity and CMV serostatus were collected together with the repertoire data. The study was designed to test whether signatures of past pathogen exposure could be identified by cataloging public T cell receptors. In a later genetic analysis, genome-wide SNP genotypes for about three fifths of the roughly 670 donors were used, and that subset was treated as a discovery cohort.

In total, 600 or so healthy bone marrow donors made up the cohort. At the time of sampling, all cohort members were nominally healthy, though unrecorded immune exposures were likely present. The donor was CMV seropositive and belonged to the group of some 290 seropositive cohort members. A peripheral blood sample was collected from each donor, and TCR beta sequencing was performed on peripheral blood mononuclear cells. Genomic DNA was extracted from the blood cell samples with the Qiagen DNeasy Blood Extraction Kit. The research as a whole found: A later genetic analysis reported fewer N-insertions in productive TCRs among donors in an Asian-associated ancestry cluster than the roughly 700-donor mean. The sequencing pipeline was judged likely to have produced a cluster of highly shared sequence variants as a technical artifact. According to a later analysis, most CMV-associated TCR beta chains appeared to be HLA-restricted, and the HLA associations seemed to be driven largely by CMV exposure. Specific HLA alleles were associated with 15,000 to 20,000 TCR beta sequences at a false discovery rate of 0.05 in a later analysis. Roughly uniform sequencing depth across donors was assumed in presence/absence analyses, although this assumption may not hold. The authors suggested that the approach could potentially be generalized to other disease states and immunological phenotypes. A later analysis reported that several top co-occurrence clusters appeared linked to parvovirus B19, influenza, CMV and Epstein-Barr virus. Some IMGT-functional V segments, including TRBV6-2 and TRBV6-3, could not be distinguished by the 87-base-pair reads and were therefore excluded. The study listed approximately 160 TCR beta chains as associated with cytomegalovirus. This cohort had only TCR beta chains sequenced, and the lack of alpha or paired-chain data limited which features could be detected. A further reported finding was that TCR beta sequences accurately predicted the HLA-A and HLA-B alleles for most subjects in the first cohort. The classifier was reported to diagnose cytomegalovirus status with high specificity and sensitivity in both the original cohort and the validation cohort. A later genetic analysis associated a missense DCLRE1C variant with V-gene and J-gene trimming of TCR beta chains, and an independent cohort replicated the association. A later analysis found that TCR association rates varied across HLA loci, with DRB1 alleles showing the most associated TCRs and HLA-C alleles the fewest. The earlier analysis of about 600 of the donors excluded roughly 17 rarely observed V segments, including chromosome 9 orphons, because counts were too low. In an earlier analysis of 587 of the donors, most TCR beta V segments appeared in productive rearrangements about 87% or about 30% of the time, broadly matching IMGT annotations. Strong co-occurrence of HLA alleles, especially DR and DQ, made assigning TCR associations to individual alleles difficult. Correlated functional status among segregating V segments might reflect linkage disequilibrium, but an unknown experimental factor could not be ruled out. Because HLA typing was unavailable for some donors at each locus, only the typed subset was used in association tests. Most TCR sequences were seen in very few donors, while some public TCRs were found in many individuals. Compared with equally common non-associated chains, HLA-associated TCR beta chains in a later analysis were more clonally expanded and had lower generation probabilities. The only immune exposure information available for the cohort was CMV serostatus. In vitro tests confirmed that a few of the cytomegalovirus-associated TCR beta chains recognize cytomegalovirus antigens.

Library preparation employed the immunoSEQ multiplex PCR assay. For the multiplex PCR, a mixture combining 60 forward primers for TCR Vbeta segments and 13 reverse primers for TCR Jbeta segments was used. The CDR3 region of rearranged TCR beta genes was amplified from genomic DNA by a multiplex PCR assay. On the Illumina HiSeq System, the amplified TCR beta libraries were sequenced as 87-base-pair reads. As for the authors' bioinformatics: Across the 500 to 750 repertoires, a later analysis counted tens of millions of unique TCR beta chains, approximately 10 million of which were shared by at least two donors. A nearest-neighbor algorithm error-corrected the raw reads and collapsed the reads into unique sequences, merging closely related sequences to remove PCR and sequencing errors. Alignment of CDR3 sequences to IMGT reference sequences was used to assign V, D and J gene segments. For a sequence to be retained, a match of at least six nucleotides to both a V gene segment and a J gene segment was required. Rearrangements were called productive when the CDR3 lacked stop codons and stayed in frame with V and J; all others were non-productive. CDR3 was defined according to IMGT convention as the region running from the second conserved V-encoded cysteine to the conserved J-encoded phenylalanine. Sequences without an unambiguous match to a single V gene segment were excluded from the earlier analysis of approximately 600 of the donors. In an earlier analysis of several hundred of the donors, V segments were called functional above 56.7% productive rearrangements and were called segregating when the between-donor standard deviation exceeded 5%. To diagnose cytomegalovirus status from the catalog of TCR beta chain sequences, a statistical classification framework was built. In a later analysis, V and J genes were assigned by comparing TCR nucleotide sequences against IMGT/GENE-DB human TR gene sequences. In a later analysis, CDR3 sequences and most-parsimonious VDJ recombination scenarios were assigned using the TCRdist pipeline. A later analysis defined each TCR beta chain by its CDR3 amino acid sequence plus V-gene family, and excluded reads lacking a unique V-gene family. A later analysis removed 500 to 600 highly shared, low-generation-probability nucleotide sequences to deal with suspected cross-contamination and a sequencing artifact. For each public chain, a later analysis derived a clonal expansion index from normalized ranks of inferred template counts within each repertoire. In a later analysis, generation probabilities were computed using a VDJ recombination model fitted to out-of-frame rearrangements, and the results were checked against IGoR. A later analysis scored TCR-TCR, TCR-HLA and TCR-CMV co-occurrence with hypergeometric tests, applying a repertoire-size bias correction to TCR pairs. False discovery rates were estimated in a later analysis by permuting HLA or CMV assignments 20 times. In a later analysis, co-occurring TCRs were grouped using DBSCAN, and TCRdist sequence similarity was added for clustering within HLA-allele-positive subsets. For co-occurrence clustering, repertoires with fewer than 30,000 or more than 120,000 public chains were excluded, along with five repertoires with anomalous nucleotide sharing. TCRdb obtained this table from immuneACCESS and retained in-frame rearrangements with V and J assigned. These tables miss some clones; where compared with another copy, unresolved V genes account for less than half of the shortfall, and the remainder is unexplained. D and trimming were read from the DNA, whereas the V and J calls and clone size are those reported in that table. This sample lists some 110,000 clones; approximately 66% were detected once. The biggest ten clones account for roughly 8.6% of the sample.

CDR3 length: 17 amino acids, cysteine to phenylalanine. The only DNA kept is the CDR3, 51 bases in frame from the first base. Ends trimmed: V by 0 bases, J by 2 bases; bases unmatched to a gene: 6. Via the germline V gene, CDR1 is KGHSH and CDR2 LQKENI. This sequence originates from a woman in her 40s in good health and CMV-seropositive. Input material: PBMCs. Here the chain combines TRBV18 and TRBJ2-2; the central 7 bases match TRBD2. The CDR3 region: CASSPPSRGSNTGELFF. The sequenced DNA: TGTGCCAGCTCACCACCGTCGCGGGGGTCAAACACCGGGGAGCTGTTTTTT.